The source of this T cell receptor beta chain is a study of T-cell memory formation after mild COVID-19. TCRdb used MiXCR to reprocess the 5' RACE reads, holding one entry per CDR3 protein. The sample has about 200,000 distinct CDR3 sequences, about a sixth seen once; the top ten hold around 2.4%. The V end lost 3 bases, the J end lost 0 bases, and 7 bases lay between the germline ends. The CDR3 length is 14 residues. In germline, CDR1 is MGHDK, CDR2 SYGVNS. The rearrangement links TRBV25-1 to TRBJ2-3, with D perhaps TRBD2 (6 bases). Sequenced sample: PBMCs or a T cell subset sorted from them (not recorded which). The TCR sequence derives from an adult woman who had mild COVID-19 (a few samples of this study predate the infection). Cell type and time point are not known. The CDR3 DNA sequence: TGTGCCAGCAGTGAGGCGGGGAGCACAGATACGCAGTATTTT. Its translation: CASSEAGSTDTQYF. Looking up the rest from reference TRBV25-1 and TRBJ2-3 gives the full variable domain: EADIYQTPRYLVIGTGKKITLECSQTMGHDKMYWYQQDPGMELHLIHYSYGVNSTEKGDLSSESTVSRIRTEHFPLTLESARPSHTSQYLCASSEAGSTDTQYFGPGTRLTVL.